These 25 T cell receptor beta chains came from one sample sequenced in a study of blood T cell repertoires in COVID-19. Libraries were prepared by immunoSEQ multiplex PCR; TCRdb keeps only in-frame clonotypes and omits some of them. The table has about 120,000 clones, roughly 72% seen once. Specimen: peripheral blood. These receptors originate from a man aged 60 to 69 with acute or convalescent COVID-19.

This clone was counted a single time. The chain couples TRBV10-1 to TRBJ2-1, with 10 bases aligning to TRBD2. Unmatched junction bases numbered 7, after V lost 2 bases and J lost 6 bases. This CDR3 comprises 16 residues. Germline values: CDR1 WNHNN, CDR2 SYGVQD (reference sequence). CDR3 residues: CASSEGVAGGSNEQFF. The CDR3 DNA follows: TGCGCCAGCAGTGAGGGGGTAGCGGGAGGCAGCAATGAGCAGTTCTTC.

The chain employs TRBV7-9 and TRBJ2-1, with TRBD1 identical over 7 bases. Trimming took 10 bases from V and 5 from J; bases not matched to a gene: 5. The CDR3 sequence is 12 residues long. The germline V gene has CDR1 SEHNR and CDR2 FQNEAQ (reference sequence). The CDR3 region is CATHRGHNEQFF. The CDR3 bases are TGTGCCACCCACAGGGGACACAATGAGCAGTTCTTC. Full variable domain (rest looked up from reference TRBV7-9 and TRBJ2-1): DTGVSQNPRHKITKRGQNVTFRCDPISEHNRLYWYRQTLGQGPEFLTYFQNEAQLEKSRLLSDRFSAERPKGSFSTLEIQRTEQGDSAMYLCATHRGHNEQFFGPGTRLTVL.

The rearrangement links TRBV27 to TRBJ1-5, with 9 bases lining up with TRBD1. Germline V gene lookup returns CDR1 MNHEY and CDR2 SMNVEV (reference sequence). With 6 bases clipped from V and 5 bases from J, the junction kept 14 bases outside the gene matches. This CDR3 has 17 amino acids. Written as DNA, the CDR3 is TGTGCCAGCAGACCGTTAGCGGGACAGGGTCTTTATCAGCCCCAGCATTTT. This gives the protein CASRPLAGQGLYQPQHF.

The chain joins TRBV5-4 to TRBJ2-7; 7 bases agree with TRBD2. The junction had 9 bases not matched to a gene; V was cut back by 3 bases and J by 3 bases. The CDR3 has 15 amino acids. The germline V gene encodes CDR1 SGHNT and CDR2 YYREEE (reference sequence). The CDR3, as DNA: TGTGCCAGCAGCTCGGGCGGGGGATCCCGCTACGAGCAGTACTTC. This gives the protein CASSSGGGSRYEQYF.

This chain's CDR3 is CASSEQGRNTEAFF. The CDR3 region has the DNA TGCGCCAGCAGCGAACAGGGGAGGAACACTGAAGCTTTCTTT. The chain has TRBV5-1 and TRBJ1-1; 7 positions agree with TRBD1. The CDR3 extends over 14 amino acids. Germline values: CDR1 SGHRS, CDR2 YFSETQ. V lost 4 bases, J lost 1 base, and 4 bases stayed unmatched.

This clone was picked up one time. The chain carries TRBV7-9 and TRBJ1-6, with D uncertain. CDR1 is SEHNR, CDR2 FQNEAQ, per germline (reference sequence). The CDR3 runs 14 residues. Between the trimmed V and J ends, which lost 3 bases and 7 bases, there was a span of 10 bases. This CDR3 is CASSFAQTNSPLHF. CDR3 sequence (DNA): TGTGCCAGCAGCTTTGCACAGACGAATTCACCCCTCCACTTT.

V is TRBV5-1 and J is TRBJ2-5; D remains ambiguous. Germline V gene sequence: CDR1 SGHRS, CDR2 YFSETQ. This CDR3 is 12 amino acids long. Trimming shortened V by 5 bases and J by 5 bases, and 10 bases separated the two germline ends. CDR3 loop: CASSWASETQYF. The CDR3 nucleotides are TGCGCCAGCAGTTGGGCCTCGGAGACCCAGTACTTC.

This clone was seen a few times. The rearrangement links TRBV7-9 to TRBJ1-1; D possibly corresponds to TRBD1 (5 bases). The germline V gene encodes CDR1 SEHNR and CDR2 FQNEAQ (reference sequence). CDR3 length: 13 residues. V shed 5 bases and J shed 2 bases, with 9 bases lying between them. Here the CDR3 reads CASSQGFNTEAFF. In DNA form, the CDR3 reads TGTGCCAGCAGCCAGGGATTCAACACTGAAGCTTTCTTT.

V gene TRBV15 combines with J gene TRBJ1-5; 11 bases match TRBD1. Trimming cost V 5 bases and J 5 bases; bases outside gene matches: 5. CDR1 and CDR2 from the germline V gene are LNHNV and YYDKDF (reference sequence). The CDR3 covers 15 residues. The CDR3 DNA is TGTGCCACCAGCCGGGACAGGGGGTCCTATCAGCCCCAGCATTTT. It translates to CATSRDRGSYQPQHF.

This CDR3 reads CASSYYTGAYEQYF. The CDR3, as DNA: TGTGCCAGCAGTTACTATACAGGTGCCTACGAGCAGTACTTC. The genes are TRBV6-5 and TRBJ2-7; a weak D match, TRBD1 (5 bases). Germline V lookup: CDR1 MNHEY, CDR2 SVGAGI. This CDR3 region has 14 residues. The V and J ends lost 1 base and 2 bases respectively, with 9 bases between them.

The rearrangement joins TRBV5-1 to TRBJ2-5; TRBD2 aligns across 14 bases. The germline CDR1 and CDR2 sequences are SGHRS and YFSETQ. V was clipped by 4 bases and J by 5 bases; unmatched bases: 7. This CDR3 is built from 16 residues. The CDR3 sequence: CASSPGTSGRGETQYF. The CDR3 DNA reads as TGCGCCAGCAGCCCTGGGACTAGCGGGAGAGGGGAGACCCAGTACTTC.

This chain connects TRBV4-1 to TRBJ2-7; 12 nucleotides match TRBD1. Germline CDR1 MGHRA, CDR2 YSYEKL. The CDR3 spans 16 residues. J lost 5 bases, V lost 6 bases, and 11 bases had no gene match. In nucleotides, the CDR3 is TGCGCCAGCAGTACAAGAGGGACAGGGGGCTTCAACGAGCAGTACTTC. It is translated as CASSTRGTGGFNEQYF.

DNA for the CDR3: TGCGCCAGCAGCTTGGGCGACAGGGTGGGCACAGATACGCAGTATTTT. It translates to CASSLGDRVGTDTQYF. V gene TRBV5-1 combines with J gene TRBJ2-3, with 7 positions matching TRBD1. J was trimmed by 1 base and V by 0 bases; bases with no gene match: 5. Germline V gene sequence: CDR1 SGHRS, CDR2 YFSETQ. This CDR3 contains 16 residues. The variable domain in full, completed from reference TRBV5-1 and TRBJ2-3, reads KAGVTQTPRYLIKTRGQQVTLSCSPISGHRSVSWYQQTPGQGLQFLFEYFSETQRNKGNFPGRFSGRQFSNSRSEMNVSTLELGDSALYLCASSLGDRVGTDTQYFGPGTRLTVL.

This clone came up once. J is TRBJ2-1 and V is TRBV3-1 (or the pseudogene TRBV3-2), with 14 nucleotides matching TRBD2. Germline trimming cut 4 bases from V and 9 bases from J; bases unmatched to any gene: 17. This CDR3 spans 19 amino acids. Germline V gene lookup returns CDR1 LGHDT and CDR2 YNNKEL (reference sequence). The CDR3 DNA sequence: TGTGCCAGCAGCCTCGGGACTAGCGGGGGTACCACAAGAACGGCTGAGCAGTTCTTC. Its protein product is CASSLGTSGGTTRTAEQFF.

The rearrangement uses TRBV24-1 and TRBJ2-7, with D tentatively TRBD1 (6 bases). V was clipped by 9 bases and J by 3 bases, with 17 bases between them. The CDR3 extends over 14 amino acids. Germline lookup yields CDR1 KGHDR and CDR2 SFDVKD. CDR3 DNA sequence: TGTGCCACCGCGTCCGCCGGGACAAACTACGAGCAGTACTTC. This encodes CATASAGTNYEQYF.

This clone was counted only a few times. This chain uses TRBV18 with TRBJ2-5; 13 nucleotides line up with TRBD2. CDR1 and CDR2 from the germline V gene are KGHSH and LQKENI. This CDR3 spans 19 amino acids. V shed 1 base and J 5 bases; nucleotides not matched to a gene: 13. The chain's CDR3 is CASSPRGLAGDSGSETQYF. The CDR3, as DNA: TGTGCCAGCTCACCACGAGGACTAGCGGGAGATTCTGGTTCCGAGACCCAGTACTTC.

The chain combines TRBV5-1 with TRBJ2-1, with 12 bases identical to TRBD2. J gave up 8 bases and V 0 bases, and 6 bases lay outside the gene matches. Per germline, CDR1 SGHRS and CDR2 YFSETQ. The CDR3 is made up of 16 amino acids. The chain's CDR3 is CASSLELAGGLDEQFF. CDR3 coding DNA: TGCGCCAGCAGCTTGGAGCTAGCGGGAGGGCTGGATGAGCAGTTCTTC.

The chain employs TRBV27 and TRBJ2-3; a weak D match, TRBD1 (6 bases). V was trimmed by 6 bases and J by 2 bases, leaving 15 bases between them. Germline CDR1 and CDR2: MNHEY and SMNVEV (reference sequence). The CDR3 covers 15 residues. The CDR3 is CASSDVRGNTDTQYF. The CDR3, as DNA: TGTGCCAGCAGCGACGTCAGGGGCAACACAGATACGCAGTATTTT.

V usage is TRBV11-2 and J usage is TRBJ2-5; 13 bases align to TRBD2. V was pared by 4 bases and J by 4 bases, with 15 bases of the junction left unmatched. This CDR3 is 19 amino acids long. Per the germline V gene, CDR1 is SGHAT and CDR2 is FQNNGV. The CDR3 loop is CASSSDTTSGRALRETQYF. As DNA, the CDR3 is TGTGCCAGCAGCTCGGACACAACTAGCGGGAGGGCCTTAAGAGAGACCCAGTACTTC.

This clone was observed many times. The CDR3 loop is CASKTDSSEAFF. In nucleotides, the CDR3 is TGTGCCAGCAAGACCGACAGCTCTGAAGCTTTCTTT. The chain joins TRBV6-6 to TRBJ1-1, with D perhaps matching TRBD1 (5 bases). Germline CDR1 MNHNY, CDR2 SVGAGI (reference sequence). V gave up 7 bases and J gave up 6 bases, with 12 bases separating them. The CDR3 extends over 12 amino acids.

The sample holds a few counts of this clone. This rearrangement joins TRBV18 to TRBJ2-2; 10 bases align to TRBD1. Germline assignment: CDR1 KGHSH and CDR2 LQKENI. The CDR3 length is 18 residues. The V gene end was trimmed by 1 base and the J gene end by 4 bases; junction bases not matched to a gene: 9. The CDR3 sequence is CASSPRGQGVLSTGELFF. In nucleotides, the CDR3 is TGTGCCAGCTCACCACGAGGACAGGGGGTACTTAGCACCGGGGAGCTGTTTTTT.

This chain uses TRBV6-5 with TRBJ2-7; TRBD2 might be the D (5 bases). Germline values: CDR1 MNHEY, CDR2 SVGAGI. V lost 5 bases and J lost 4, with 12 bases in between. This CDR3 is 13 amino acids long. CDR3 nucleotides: TGTGCCAGCAGTCCCGGACTTCTTTACGAGCAGTACTTC. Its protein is CASSPGLLYEQYF.

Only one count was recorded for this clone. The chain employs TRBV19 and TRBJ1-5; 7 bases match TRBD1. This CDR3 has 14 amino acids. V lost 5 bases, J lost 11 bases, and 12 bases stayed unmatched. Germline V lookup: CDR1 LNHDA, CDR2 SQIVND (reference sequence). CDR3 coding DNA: TGTGCCAGTAGTCAGGGGGACGGGGTCGTGACCCAGCATTTT. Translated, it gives CASSQGDGVVTQHF.

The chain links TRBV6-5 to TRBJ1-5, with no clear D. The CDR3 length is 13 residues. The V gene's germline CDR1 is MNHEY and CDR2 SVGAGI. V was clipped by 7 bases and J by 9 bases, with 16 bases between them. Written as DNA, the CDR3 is TGTGCCAGCACCGCCCCAACGGGTCGGCCCCAGCATTTT. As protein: CASTAPTGRPQHF.

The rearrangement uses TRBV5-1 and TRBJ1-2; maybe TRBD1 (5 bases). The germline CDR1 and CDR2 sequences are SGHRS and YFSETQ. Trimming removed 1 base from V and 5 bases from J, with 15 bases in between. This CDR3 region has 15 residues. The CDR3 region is CASSLIRPEGYGYTF. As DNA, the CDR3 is TGCGCCAGCAGCTTGATAAGGCCGGAGGGGTATGGCTACACCTTC.